This passage covers 5 T cell receptor beta chains from one sample sequenced in a study of blood T cell repertoires in COVID-19 (dated by TCRdb to 2020 to 2021). Receptors were amplified or captured by the immunoSEQ multiplex PCR assay. Imported from immuneACCESS, the table was reduced by TCRdb to in-frame sequences with V and J called. These copies leave out some clones; in studies compared against another copy, an unresolved V gene accounts for under half, and the cause of the remainder is not known. Within this sample are under 60,000 clones, with over 65% of them counted one time only. Less than 6% of the sample belongs to the ten largest clones. The specimen was peripheral blood. These receptors came from a human donor in a cohort sampled during active COVID-19.

J is TRBJ1-2 and V is TRBV7-9; D not certain. V was cut by 4 bases and J by 4 bases, with 13 bases left in between. This CDR3 has 14 residues. CDR1 and CDR2 from the germline V gene are SEHNR and FQNEAQ (reference sequence). The CDR3 reads CASSSRRVVYGYTF. DNA of the CDR3: TGTGCCAGCAGCTCAAGGAGGGTCGTCTATGGCTACACCTTC.

This clone was seen a few times. This rearrangement joins TRBV6-5 to TRBJ2-7; no definite D call. This CDR3 spans 14 amino acids. V shed 0 bases and J shed 1 base, with 7 bases lying between them. Germline V gene lookup returns CDR1 MNHEY and CDR2 SVGAGI. The CDR3 DNA reads as TGTGCCAGCAGTTACTCGAGAGCGTCCTACGAGCAGTACTTC. It codes for CASSYSRASYEQYF.

The gene calls are TRBV5-4 and TRBJ1-2; possible D gene TRBD1, 5 bases. Trimming shortened V by 6 bases and J by 7 bases, and 19 bases separated the two germline ends. Germline CDR1 SGHNT, CDR2 YYREEE (reference sequence). The CDR3 runs to 14 residues. The CDR3 coding sequence is TGTGCCAGCACCCTACCTGGGGGGTTCTCTGGCTACACCTTC. This translates into CASTLPGGFSGYTF.

The sample holds a few counts of this clone. The rearrangement uses TRBV7-2 and TRBJ2-3, with 8 bases matching TRBD2. The V segment lost 3 bases and the J segment 8 bases; nucleotides outside the gene matches: 10. The CDR3 covers 15 residues. CDR1 SGHTA and CDR2 FQGNSA come from the germline V gene. CDR3 protein: CASSFDGGGLGTQYF. The CDR3 region has the DNA TGTGCCAGCAGCTTCGACGGGGGGGGCCTCGGTACGCAGTATTTT.

The table lists this clone with a count of one. The gene calls are TRBV19 and TRBJ1-2; maybe TRBD1 (5 bases). V lost 3 bases to trimming and J lost 4 bases, with 12 bases between them. Germline V gene lookup returns CDR1 LNHDA and CDR2 SQIVND (reference sequence). This CDR3 is 14 amino acids long. CDR3 loop: CASSMGGPPYGYTF. In nucleotides, the CDR3 is TGTGCCAGTAGTATGGGGGGTCCCCCCTATGGCTACACCTTC.